This T cell receptor beta chain was identified during a study of T cell responses to AZD1222 COVID-19 vaccine listed by TCRdb under 2021. For the study in its entirety: A total of 233 trial participants underwent TCR sequencing, of whom 207 received two doses of AZD1222 and some 25 received two doses of the MenACWY control vaccine. Trial participants were enrolled by age into 18-55, 56-69 and 70-plus year subgroups, with around 150, 28 and 57 TCR-sequenced participants respectively.

V ends up 5 bases short and J 4 bases short, with an unmatched junction base count of 5. CDR1 and CDR2, looked up from the germline V gene (reference sequence), are SEHNR and FQNEAQ. The CDR3 contains 14 residues, cysteine and phenylalanine counted. Only the CDR3 DNA stays, 42 bases, in frame from base 1. The time point tag for this specimen amounts to: about 28 days (+/-7) after the second vaccine dose. The intended sense of this specimen's treatment or condition label: meningococcal conjugate vaccine given as trial control. Samples from vaccinated people were obtained from the UK trials COV001 and COV002, which included a single-blind randomized controlled phase 2/3 trial of AZD1222 (ChAdOx1 nCoV-19) in healthy adults. For TCRbeta chain sequencing, PBMC samples from trial participants were taken at day 0 and at day 28 after the second dose. The CDR3 regions of human TCRbeta chains were analyzed by immunosequencing. The paper's data handling went like this. Repertoire TCRs were matched against a reference library of SARS-CoV-2-specific TCRs generated with the MIRA antigen-specificity platform. Breadth was defined as the fraction of unique TCRs that were SARS-CoV-2-associated. Depth was defined as the fraction of total T cells that were SARS-CoV-2-associated. Using the MIRA data, every spike-specific TCR was mapped to the spike region that the TCR reacted to and assigned to either a CD4 or a CD8 class. Log10-transformed breadth and depth values were compared by one-way ANOVA with Sidak's multiple comparisons tests. TCRdb carries this immuneACCESS record with in-frame sequences only. Its versions omit some clonotypes, under half of them owing to an unresolved V gene in the studies checked, with the rest unexplained. That table furnishes V, J and clone size, whereas the DNA furnished D and trimming. This sample has under 200,000 clones in its table, and around 90% of those were observed once. 3.6% of the sample is in the top ten clones.

A remark on this clone: The antigen this receptor binds is unknown. Per-base qualities were not stored, and no clone one base away is much larger.

The paper as a whole reports these results and caveats: In the small 56-69-year group, the increase in depth fell short of significance, most likely because of low power. Epitopes outside the regions mutated in the B.1.351 and B.1.1.7 variants were reportedly recognized by nearly half of the unique spike-specific TCRs. Vaccine-associated CD4 TCRs spanned the whole spike protein, with dominant responses in regions 160-218 and 743-854. Most participants were white British and females outnumbered males, and the authors suggested that clonal diversity may have been underestimated. Because no day 14 peak-response samples were available, the repertoires could be characterized only after the peak T cell response. After two AZD1222 doses, spike-specific TCR breadth and depth were significantly higher than at day 0 and than in MenACWY recipients. Conclusions about previously exposed vaccinees are limited, since just five to seven AZD1222 recipients were seropositive for SARS-CoV-2 at baseline.

The V and J segments used are TRBV7-9 and TRBJ1-3; 7 bases in between match TRBD1. The TCR originated in an adult who received the MenACWY meningococcal vaccine as a control. Sequenced here: peripheral blood, sampled 28 days after the second dose of the MenACWY control vaccine. Here is the DNA: TGTGCCAGCAGCCCCAGGGGGGGAGGAAACACCATATATTTT. It translates as CASSPRGGGNTIYF. The CDR3 plus the reference TRBV7-9 and TRBJ1-3 genes for the other parts give the full variable domain: DTGVSQNPRHKITKRGQNVTFRCDPISEHNRLYWYRQTLGQGPEFLTYFQNEAQLEKSRLLSDRFSAERPKGSFSTLEIQRTEQGDSAMYLCASSPRGGGNTIYFGEGSWLTVV.